The 23 T cell receptor beta chains below all came from one sample that was sequenced in a study of T cells in Graves' hyperthyroidism and ophthalmopathy. Regions amplified from RNA transcripts were the TCR beta CDR3 regions. The primer set for the first-round RT-PCR of the TCR CDR3 was HTBI. Each CDR3 protein gets one entry after TCRdb re-called the multiplex PCR reads with MiXCR. The table includes roughly 720,000 distinct CDR3 sequences, 15% to 20% detected once. Material: blood. Receptors were obtained from a man aged 45-65 years with Graves' hyperthyroidism.

This clonotype was seen repeatedly, ten times or more. The chain is built from TRBV28 and TRBJ2-7, with no clear D. Germline V CDR1 and CDR2: MDHEN, SYDVKM. The V gene lost 6 bases and the J gene lost 5 bases, with 11 bases spanning the gap. CDR3 length equals 12 residues. Written as DNA, the CDR3 is TGTGCCAGCAGCCTTAACTTGAACGAGCAGTACTTC. Its translation: CASSLNLNEQYF.

This clonotype was detected many times. The V and J genes are TRBV10-3 and TRBJ1-2, with TRBD1 matching over 7 bases. The length of the CDR3 is 15 residues. The ends lost 3 bases at V and 5 bases at J; junction bases unmatched: 9. The germline CDR1 and CDR2 sequences are ENHRY and SYGVKD. CDR3 DNA sequence: TGTGCCATCAGTGATAAGGGACAGAATACTTATGGCTACACCTTC. It yields the protein CAISDKGQNTYGYTF.

This clonotype was recorded at least ten times. The chain employs TRBV12-3 or TRBV12-4 and TRBJ1-5; unclear D gene. V lost 3 bases to trimming and J lost 6 bases, with 12 bases between them. The CDR3 is 14 amino acids. Here the CDR3 reads CASSFGFYSQPQHF. CDR3 DNA sequence: TGTGCCAGCAGTTTCGGATTCTACAGTCAGCCCCAGCATTTT.

Worth noting for this clonotype: A read error is possible here, since a much larger clone lies one base away. The CDR3 nucleotides are TGTGCCGGCAGTTTATACGCGGGAGCCTCCTACGAGCAGTACTTC. Protein: CAGSLYAGASYEQYF. This rearrangement joins TRBV27 to TRBJ2-7; 7 bases are a match to TRBD2. Per germline, CDR1 MNHEY and CDR2 SMNVEV (reference sequence). CDR3 length: 15 amino acids.

This clonotype was counted between two and nine times. The J gene is TRBJ2-7, the V gene TRBV7-9, with 7 bases fitting TRBD1. CDR3 length: 15 amino acids. Per the germline V gene, CDR1 is SEHNR and CDR2 is FQNEAQ (reference sequence). Trimming at V came to 5 bases and at J to 2 bases, leaving 9 bases not matched to a gene. The CDR3 bases are TGTGCCAGCAGCCATCCCTACAGGGGTCCCTACGAGCAGTACTTC. It translates to CASSHPYRGPYEQYF.

V usage is TRBV12-3 or TRBV12-4 and J usage is TRBJ1-1, with unresolved D. This CDR3 comprises 13 residues. V lost 2 bases to trimming and J lost 6 bases, with 10 bases between them. CDR3 sequence (DNA): TGTGCCAGCAGTTTATTGCAGCAGGCTGAAGCTTTCTTT. The encoded protein is CASSLLQQAEAFF.

This clonotype was seen many times. The CDR3, as DNA: TGTGCCAGCAGCACCGGCAATCAGGCCTCCTACGAGCAGTACTTC. It is translated as CASSTGNQASYEQYF. The gene calls are TRBV7-9 and TRBJ2-7; no firm D call. V gave up 5 bases and J gave up 0 bases, with 14 bases separating them. Germline V gene lookup returns CDR1 SEHNR and CDR2 FQNEAQ (reference sequence). The CDR3 is made up of 15 amino acids.

With respect to this clonotype: A much larger clone differs from this one at a single base, so this may be a read error. V and J are TRBV20-1 and TRBJ1-2; weak D call: TRBD1 (5 bases). CDR1 and CDR2 (germline): DFQATT, SNEGSKA (reference sequence). This CDR3 is built from 15 residues. With 3 bases removed from V and 4 bases from J, the gap between germline ends came to 18 bases. CDR3 coding DNA: TGCAGTGCTAGGAGGCGGACATTGGGTCTCTATGGCTACACCTTC. Its translation: CSARRRTLGLYGYTF.

The V gene is TRBV28, the J gene TRBJ2-6, with 7 bases that match TRBD1. Germline V gene data show CDR1 as MDHEN and CDR2 as SYDVKM. Losses at the gene ends were 3 bases for V and 0 bases for J; bases not matched to a gene: 5. This CDR3 comprises 17 residues. CDR3 coding DNA: TGTGCCAGCAGTTTGGACAGGTCTTTCTCTGGGGCCAACGTCCTGACTTTC. Amino acids: CASSLDRSFSGANVLTF.

This clonotype occurred many times. This rearrangement joins TRBV12-3 or TRBV12-4 to TRBJ1-2, with D possibly TRBD1 on 6 matching bases. The CDR3 spans 12 residues. V was cut by 6 bases and J by 8 bases, with 13 bases left in between. CDR3 DNA sequence: TGTGCCAGCAGCGACAGGATTAGGGGCTACACCTTC. Amino acids: CASSDRIRGYTF.

This clonotype showed up many times. V is TRBV25-1 and J is TRBJ2-2; D is perhaps TRBD1 (5 bases). The germline V gene has CDR1 MGHDK and CDR2 SYGVNS. The CDR3 is 14 amino acids. Deletions cut 7 bases from V and 4 bases from J, with 13 bases between. The CDR3 DNA reads as TGTGCCAGCACCTGGCTAGGGGCCACCGGGGAGCTGTTTTTT. Amino acid sequence: CASTWLGATGELFF.

This clonotype has just one count. CDR3 nucleotide sequence: TGTGCCAGCAGTCCCCGACGGATTAACACTGAAGCTTTCTTT. It codes for CASSPRRINTEAFF. This chain connects TRBV12-3 or TRBV12-4 to TRBJ1-1; D is unresolved. This CDR3 is built from 14 residues. Between the trimmed V and J ends, which lost 5 bases and 2 bases, there was a span of 12 bases.

This clonotype was observed a single time. The CDR3 DNA follows: TGTGCCAGCAGTGATACCCAAATTAGTAGGGCTTTCTTT. Its translation: CASSDTQISRAFF. The chain uses TRBV2 and TRBJ1-1; no definite D call. This CDR3 has 13 residues. CDR1 and CDR2 (germline): SNHLY, FYNNEI. Trimming pared 3 bases from V and 11 bases from J, leaving 16 bases between.

This clonotype was seen many times. V gene TRBV19 combines with J gene TRBJ2-1; D assignment may be TRBD1 or TRBD2 (5 bases each). Germline loops: CDR1 LNHDA, CDR2 SQIVND (reference sequence). The ends were cut back, 4 bases at V and 3 bases at J, with 10 bases in the middle. The CDR3 is 14 amino acids. This CDR3 is CASSRARGYNEQFF. DNA of the CDR3: TGTGCCAGTAGTAGGGCGAGGGGCTACAATGAGCAGTTCTTC.

This clonotype was observed many times. V usage is TRBV28 and J usage is TRBJ1-5; D is possibly TRBD1 (5 bases). CDR1 is MDHEN and CDR2 is SYDVKM in the germline V gene. The ends were cut back, 8 bases at V and 9 bases at J, with 20 bases in the middle. CDR3 length: 14 residues. CDR3 bases: TGTGCCAGCCAGGCTTCCGTTCGAGGGACGCCCCAGCATTTT. Amino acids: CASQASVRGTPQHF.

This clonotype came up many times. The rearrangement links TRBV12-3 or TRBV12-4 to TRBJ2-2, with 7 bases identical to TRBD2. Trimming cost V 3 bases and J 4 bases; bases outside gene matches: 8. The CDR3 is made up of 16 amino acids. CDR3 coding DNA: TGTGCCAGCAGTTTTGTTGCGGGAGAAAGCACCGGGGAGCTGTTTTTT. Protein: CASSFVAGESTGELFF.

This clonotype occurred many times. The rearrangement uses TRBV28 and TRBJ1-6, with TRBD1 matching over 9 bases. Germline lookup yields CDR1 MDHEN and CDR2 SYDVKM. J was trimmed by 4 bases and V by 3 bases; bases with no gene match: 16. This CDR3 has 20 residues. The CDR3 DNA reads TGTGCCAGCAGTTTCCCCCGGGACAGGGAATTGTTGAAATATAATTCACCCCTCCACTTT. This gives the protein CASSFPRDRELLKYNSPLHF.

The gene calls are TRBV10-3 and TRBJ1-1; 9 nucleotides align to TRBD1. The CDR3 has 14 residues. CDR1 is ENHRY and CDR2 is SYGVKD in the germline V gene. The V and J ends lost 11 bases and 5 bases, in that order; junction bases with no gene match: 12. CDR3: CALGTGLDSTEAFF. DNA of the CDR3: TGTGCCCTCGGGACAGGGTTGGATTCGACTGAAGCTTTCTTT.

This clonotype appeared once. A much larger clone differs from this one at a single base, so this may be a read error. V gene TRBV20-1 combines with J gene TRBJ2-5; 10 bases are shared with TRBD2. There are 14 residues in the CDR3. Per germline, CDR1 DFQATT and CDR2 SNEGSKA (reference sequence). CDR3 in DNA: TGCAATGCTATTTCTAGCGGGAGACGGGAGACCCAGTACTTC. Protein: CNAISSGRRETQYF.

There are many counts of this clonotype. V is TRBV6-1 and J is TRBJ1-6; 7 positions agree with TRBD1. The germline CDR1 and CDR2 sequences are MNHNS and SASEGT. CDR3 size: 15 residues. J gave up 7 bases and V 5 bases, and 8 bases lay outside the gene matches. Here the CDR3 reads CASSIGQVSNSPLHF. The CDR3 nucleotides read TGTGCCAGCAGTATCGGACAGGTGTCCAATTCACCCCTCCACTTT.

This clonotype occurred a few times. The V and J genes are TRBV2 and TRBJ1-2, with TRBD1 identical over 7 bases. There are 19 residues in the CDR3. Looked up from germline, CDR1 is SNHLY and CDR2 is FYNNEI. V was pared by 4 bases and J by 8 bases, with 25 bases of the junction left unmatched. CDR3 sequence (DNA): TGTGCCAGCAGTGCTAGGGCCGTTCGTGCGGTCCTGGGACAGCGGGGCTACACCTTC. Amino acids: CASSARAVRAVLGQRGYTF. Full variable domain (remainder filled in from reference TRBV2 and TRBJ1-2): EPEVTQTPSHQVTQMGQEVILRCVPISNHLYFYWYRQILGQKVEFLVSFYNNEISEKSEIFDDQFSVERPDGSNFTLKIRSTKLEDSAMYFCASSARAVRAVLGQRGYTFGSGTRLTVV.

The chain is built from TRBV6-1 and TRBJ2-7, with D hard to call. The length of the CDR3 is 14 residues. CDR1 is MNHNS, CDR2 SASEGT, per germline. The V end was cut by 6 bases, the J end by 3 bases, with 15 bases between. CDR3 protein: CASRLRSGFYEQYF. DNA for the CDR3: TGTGCCAGCAGACTTAGGTCCGGGTTCTACGAGCAGTACTTC.

This clonotype appeared a single time. The genes are TRBV28 and TRBJ2-5, with 11 bases fitting TRBD1. The germline V gene has CDR1 MDHEN and CDR2 SYDVKM. Germline trimming cut 6 bases from V and 7 bases from J; bases unmatched to any gene: 7. This CDR3 is 14 amino acids long. The CDR3 loop reads CASRRTGGLGTQYF. As DNA, the CDR3 is TGTGCCAGCAGAAGGACAGGGGGCTTGGGGACCCAGTACTTC.